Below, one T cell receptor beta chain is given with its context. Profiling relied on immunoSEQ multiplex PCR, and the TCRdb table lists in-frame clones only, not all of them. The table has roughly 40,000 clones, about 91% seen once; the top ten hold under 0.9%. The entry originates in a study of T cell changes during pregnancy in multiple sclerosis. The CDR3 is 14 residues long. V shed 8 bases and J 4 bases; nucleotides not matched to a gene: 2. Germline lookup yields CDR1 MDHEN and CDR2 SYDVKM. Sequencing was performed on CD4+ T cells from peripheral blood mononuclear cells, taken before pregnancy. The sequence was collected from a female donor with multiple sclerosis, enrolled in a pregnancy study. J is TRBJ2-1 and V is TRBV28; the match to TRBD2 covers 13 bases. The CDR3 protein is CASQLAGGYNEQFF. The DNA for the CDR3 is TGTGCCAGCCAACTAGCGGGAGGGTACAATGAGCAGTTCTTC.